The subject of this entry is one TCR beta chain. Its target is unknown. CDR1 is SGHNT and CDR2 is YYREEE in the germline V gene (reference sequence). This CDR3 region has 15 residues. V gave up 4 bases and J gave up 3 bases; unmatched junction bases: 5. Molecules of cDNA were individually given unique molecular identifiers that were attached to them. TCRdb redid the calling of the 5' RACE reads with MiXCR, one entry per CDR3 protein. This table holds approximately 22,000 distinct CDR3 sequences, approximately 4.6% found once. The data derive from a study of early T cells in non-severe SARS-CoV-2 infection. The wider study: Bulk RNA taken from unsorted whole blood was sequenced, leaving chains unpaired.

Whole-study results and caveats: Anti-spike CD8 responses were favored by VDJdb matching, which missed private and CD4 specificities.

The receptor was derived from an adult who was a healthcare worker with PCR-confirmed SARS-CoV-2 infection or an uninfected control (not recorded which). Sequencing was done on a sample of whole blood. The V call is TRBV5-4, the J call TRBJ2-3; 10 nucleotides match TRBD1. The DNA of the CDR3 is TGTGCCAGCAGCCGGGGGACAGGGGTTACAGATACGCAGTATTTT. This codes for CASSRGTGVTDTQYF.